What follows are 26 T cell receptor beta chains derived from one specimen sequenced in a study of identical twins. TCRdb re-analysed the 5' RACE reads in MiXCR, keeping a single row per CDR3 protein. Of around 530,000 distinct CDR3 sequences listed, roughly 15% are singletons. These data were likewise used in another study, on yellow fever vaccine responses in identical twins.

What was sequenced was CD4+ T cells sorted from blood. Receptors originate from a woman aged 18-29 years in good health.

This clonotype was observed a few times. This chain uses TRBV5-1 with TRBJ2-5, with 7 bases fitting TRBD1. Per the germline V gene, CDR1 is SGHRS and CDR2 is YFSETQ. CDR3 length: 14 amino acids. V lost 3 bases to trimming and J lost 5 bases; unmatched junction nucleotides: 7. This CDR3 reads CASSYDRVLETQYF. The CDR3 DNA reads as TGCGCCAGCAGCTACGACAGGGTTTTGGAGACCCAGTACTTC.

The chain links TRBV12-3 or TRBV12-4 to TRBJ2-2; 7 bases agree with TRBD1. The CDR3 has 15 amino acids. The V and J ends lost 5 bases and 7 bases, in that order; junction bases with no gene match: 10. The CDR3 loop is CASSHSDRAVGELFF. In DNA, the CDR3 is TGTGCCAGCAGTCACTCCGACAGGGCTGTCGGGGAGCTGTTTTTT.

The chain carries TRBV5-1 and TRBJ2-4; D is unresolved. The CDR3 sequence is 16 residues long. The germline V and J ends were trimmed by 0 bases and 1 base, with 11 bases remaining between them. CDR1 SGHRS and CDR2 YFSETQ come from the germline V gene. As DNA, the CDR3 is TGCGCCAGCAGCTTGGTAGCCGGCACGGCCAAAAACATTCAGTACTTC. Translation: CASSLVAGTAKNIQYF.

This clonotype has more than one count but fewer than ten. V is TRBV6-2 or TRBV6-3 and J is TRBJ1-1; no definite D call. The V end was cut by 3 bases, the J end by 1 base, with 9 bases between. This CDR3 is built from 14 residues. Germline CDR1 and CDR2: MNHEY and SVGEGT. The CDR3 DNA sequence: TGTGCCAGCAGTTATCGAGTCCCGAACACTGAAGCTTTCTTT. It specifies CASSYRVPNTEAFF.

The rearrangement joins TRBV2 to TRBJ2-5; 8 nucleotides align to TRBD1. The CDR3 covers 15 residues. Germline CDR1 reads SNHLY; CDR2 reads FYNNEI. The ends lost 4 bases at V and 5 bases at J; junction bases unmatched: 9. The CDR3 protein is CASSASRGQGETQYF. The CDR3 nucleotides are TGTGCCAGCAGTGCAAGCAGGGGGCAAGGGGAGACCCAGTACTTC. Looking up the rest from reference TRBV2 and TRBJ2-5 gives the full variable domain: EPEVTQTPSHQVTQMGQEVILRCVPISNHLYFYWYRQILGQKVEFLVSFYNNEISEKSEIFDDQFSVERPDGSNFTLKIRSTKLEDSAMYFCASSASRGQGETQYFGPGTRLLVL.

The chain joins TRBV11-2 to TRBJ2-7; D is ambiguous. Germline CDR1 is SGHAT and CDR2 is FQNNGV. The V and J ends lost 4 bases and 0 bases respectively, with 7 bases between them. The CDR3 covers 13 residues. The CDR3: CASSSLDSYEQYF. The CDR3 DNA reads as TGTGCCAGCAGCTCGCTAGACTCCTACGAGCAGTACTTC.

In its sample, this clonotype was seen a few times. V usage is TRBV6-9 and J usage is TRBJ2-3; a weak D match, TRBD2 (5 bases). The CDR3 is made up of 13 amino acids. Germline CDR1 reads MNHGY; CDR2 reads SVAAGI. Trimming took off 7 bases at V and 5 bases at J, with 13 bases between the two ends. This CDR3 is CASTEGRKDTQYF. The CDR3 DNA follows: TGTGCCAGCACTGAGGGCCGGAAAGATACGCAGTATTTT.

This clonotype turned up a few times. The V call is TRBV7-9, the J call TRBJ2-1; D remains ambiguous. Trimming left V 2 bases short and J 3 bases short, with 11 bases between. The CDR3 has 15 amino acids. In germline, CDR1 is SEHNR, CDR2 FQNEAQ (reference sequence). CDR3 sequence (DNA): TGTGCCAGCAGCTTAATCCCCAACGACTACAATGAGCAGTTCTTC. Its protein product is CASSLIPNDYNEQFF.

This chain joins TRBV7-2 and TRBJ2-3, with 13 nucleotides matching TRBD2. This CDR3 comprises 16 residues. Germline V gene data show CDR1 as SGHTA and CDR2 as FQGNSA. V lost 6 bases, J lost 5 bases, and 8 bases stayed unmatched. This CDR3 is CASSSGLAGWEDTQYF. The CDR3 DNA reads TGTGCCAGCAGTTCGGGACTAGCGGGGTGGGAAGATACGCAGTATTTT.

This clonotype has a handful of counts. This chain uses TRBV24-1 with TRBJ2-1, with 7 positions matching TRBD1. The CDR3 is made up of 15 amino acids. Germline-derived CDR1 and CDR2 are KGHDR and SFDVKD. Trimming cost V 4 bases and J 9 bases; bases outside gene matches: 11. CDR3 residues: CATSERRQGSSEQFF. CDR3 coding DNA: TGTGCCACCAGTGAACGCCGACAGGGAAGCTCTGAGCAGTTCTTC.

The sample holds many counts of this clonotype. The V and J genes are TRBV7-2 and TRBJ2-1; D gene ambiguous. Trimming shortened V by 3 bases and J by 7 bases, and 7 bases separated the two germline ends. CDR1 and CDR2 (germline): SGHTA, FQGNSA. The CDR3 covers 12 residues. The CDR3 nucleotides are TGTGCCAGCAGCTTTAGCAGGAATGAGCAGTTCTTC. Its translation: CASSFSRNEQFF.

V usage is TRBV23-1 and J usage is TRBJ2-5; D may correspond to TRBD1 or TRBD2 (7 bases each). TRBV23-1 counts as an open reading frame of uncertain function. This CDR3 has 12 amino acids. The CDR3, as DNA: TGCACGAGGGAGGGGGCCCAAGAGACCCAGTACTTC. Protein: CTREGAQETQYF.

The sample holds a few counts of this clonotype. This chain connects TRBV10-3 to TRBJ2-7; 8 bases are shared with TRBD2. The V and J ends lost 5 bases and 5 bases, in that order; junction bases with no gene match: 2. This CDR3 contains 12 residues. Germline lookup yields CDR1 ENHRY and CDR2 SYGVKD. CDR3 sequence (DNA): TGTGCCATCAGTTCGCGGGAGGACGAGCAGTACTTC. It is translated as CAISSREDEQYF.

In its sample, this clonotype was seen a few times. This CDR3 is CASSTRVAGAVEQYF. CDR3 bases: TGTGCCAGCAGTACCAGAGTAGCGGGAGCGGTCGAGCAGTACTTC. The genes are TRBV6-5 and TRBJ2-7; 9 bases are shared with TRBD2. V trimming: 5 bases; J trimming: 6 bases; junction bases outside the gene matches: 11. Germline V gene data show CDR1 as MNHEY and CDR2 as SVGAGI. This CDR3 region has 15 residues.

The gene calls are TRBV7-9 and TRBJ2-2; D uncertain. V was cut by 5 bases and J by 7 bases, with 17 bases left in between. CDR1 SEHNR and CDR2 FQNEAQ come from the germline V gene (reference sequence). CDR3 length: 15 amino acids. CDR3 bases: TGTGCCAGCAGCCACCGGCCCCCTTGGAACGGGGAGCTGTTTTTT. Translation gives CASSHRPPWNGELFF.

This clonotype was found a few times. The rearrangement joins TRBV5-1 to TRBJ2-2; D may be TRBD2 (6 bases). The CDR3 contains 16 residues. Trimming cost V 4 bases and J 6 bases, with 19 bases left between them. The germline CDR1 and CDR2 sequences are SGHRS and YFSETQ. The CDR3 reads CASSQTNGSGAGELFF. The CDR3 nucleotides read TGCGCCAGCAGCCAAACAAACGGGTCGGGGGCCGGGGAGCTGTTTTTT.

In this sample, this clonotype turned up a few times. The V gene is TRBV28, the J gene TRBJ1-4; maybe TRBD1 (5 bases). Germline CDR1 MDHEN, CDR2 SYDVKM. The CDR3 extends over 13 amino acids. V lost 6 bases and J lost 7, with 12 bases in between. The CDR3 sequence is CASRVQRGEKLFF. CDR3 bases: TGTGCCAGCAGGGTACAGAGGGGTGAAAAACTGTTTTTT.

The J gene is TRBJ2-5, the V gene TRBV20-1; 9 bases line up with TRBD1. Germline loops: CDR1 DFQATT, CDR2 SNEGSKA (reference sequence). V shed 6 bases and J 2 bases; nucleotides not matched to a gene: 7. CDR3 length equals 14 residues. The CDR3 sequence: CSAATGQGQETQYF. In nucleotides, the CDR3 is TGCAGTGCCGCCACGGGACAGGGACAAGAGACCCAGTACTTC.

The gene calls are TRBV3-1 and TRBJ1-6; D might be TRBD1 (5 bases). With 5 bases removed from V and 9 bases from J, the gap between germline ends came to 11 bases. CDR1 and CDR2 (germline): LGHDT, YNNKEL (reference sequence). The CDR3 length is 13 residues. The CDR3 here is CASSTEGSSPLHF. DNA for the CDR3: TGTGCCAGCAGCACGGAGGGGAGTTCACCCCTCCACTTT. The full variable domain, with the rest looked up from reference TRBV3-1 and TRBJ1-6, is DTAVSQTPKYLVTQMGNDKSIKCEQNLGHDTMYWYKQDSKKFLKIMFSYNNKELIINETVPNRFSPKSPDKAHLNLHINSLELGDSAVYFCASSTEGSSPLHFGNGTRLTVT.

The V call is TRBV5-1, the J call TRBJ2-1; D ambiguous. The CDR3 loop spans 15 amino acids. CDR1 SGHRS and CDR2 YFSETQ come from the germline V gene. Trimming took off 1 base at V and 5 bases at J, with 13 bases between the two ends. For the CDR3, the DNA is TGCGCCAGCAGCTTGTTCTGGACGGAAGACAATGAGCAGTTCTTC. It codes for CASSLFWTEDNEQFF. Variable domain in full (rest from reference TRBV5-1 and TRBJ2-1): KAGVTQTPRYLIKTRGQQVTLSCSPISGHRSVSWYQQTPGQGLQFLFEYFSETQRNKGNFPGRFSGRQFSNSRSEMNVSTLELGDSALYLCASSLFWTEDNEQFFGPGTRLTVL.

This clonotype was seen more than once but under ten times. The chain has TRBV11-2 and TRBJ2-7, with TRBD1 as a possible D gene (6 bases). V was clipped by 1 base and J by 4 bases, with 11 bases between them. The CDR3 runs to 14 residues. Looked up from germline, CDR1 is SGHAT and CDR2 is FQNNGV. The DNA for the CDR3 is TGTGCCAGCAGCTTAGGTCCAGGGGAGTACGAGCAGTACGTC. Translating it yields CASSLGPGEYEQYV.

In its sample, this clonotype was seen a few times. This chain links TRBV12-3 or TRBV12-4 with TRBJ2-7; TRBD2 agrees at 12 bases. Germline trimming cut 3 bases from V and 5 bases from J; bases unmatched to any gene: 5. CDR3 length: 15 residues. CDR3 residues: CASSLWTSGTDEQYF. Written as DNA, the CDR3 is TGTGCCAGCAGTTTGTGGACTAGCGGGACGGACGAGCAGTACTTC.

This clonotype showed up just a few times. The rearrangement joins TRBV7-3 to TRBJ2-1, with D uncertain. The V end was cut by 1 base, the J end by 7 bases, with 8 bases between. This CDR3 spans 13 amino acids. Germline lookup yields CDR1 SGHTA and CDR2 FQGTGA. CDR3 residues: CASSLMATNEQFF. Here the CDR3 DNA reads TGTGCCAGCAGCTTAATGGCGACGAATGAGCAGTTCTTC.

This clonotype was counted a few times. V and J are TRBV7-2 and TRBJ1-1; a possible D gene is TRBD1 (6 bases). Germline V lookup: CDR1 SGHTA, CDR2 FQGNSA. With 3 bases removed from V and 4 bases from J, the gap between germline ends came to 21 bases. CDR3 length equals 17 residues. CDR3 sequence: CASSFLLSQGGGTEAFF. In nucleotides, the CDR3 is TGTGCCAGCAGCTTTCTTCTCTCACAGGGAGGGGGCACTGAAGCTTTCTTT.

This clonotype was found a few times. The CDR3 coding sequence is TGCAGTGCTAGATTCCCCGGGACAGGGCCAGATACGCAGTATTTT. Translated, it gives CSARFPGTGPDTQYF. The gene calls are TRBV20-1 and TRBJ2-3; 9 bases are a match to TRBD1. V was clipped by 2 bases and J by 4 bases; unmatched bases: 7. CDR1 and CDR2 (germline): DFQATT, SNEGSKA (reference sequence). The CDR3 is made up of 15 amino acids.

This clonotype was picked up many times. The chain combines TRBV3-1 with TRBJ2-2; 10 nucleotides match TRBD2. The trim removed 6 bases at V and 5 bases at J, leaving 6 bases unmatched. From germline, CDR1 is LGHDT and CDR2 YNNKEL (reference sequence). The CDR3 totals 15 residues. The CDR3 reads CASSSSGRVTGELFF. Written as DNA, the CDR3 is TGTGCCAGCAGTTCTAGCGGGAGAGTTACCGGGGAGCTGTTTTTT.